Presented here are 27 T cell receptor beta chains from one specimen sequenced in a study of OX40 agonist ivuxolimab in advanced cancers. Assay: immunoSEQ multiplex PCR; the TCRdb copy retains only in-frame clones and omits some. The sample consists of more than 65,000 clones, around 94% of them appearing once. Here the sequenced sample was CD4+ or CD8+ T cells sorted from blood, taken in a trial of the OX40 agonist ivuxolimab. The source of these receptors is an adult with an advanced solid tumor such as melanoma, head and neck, liver or kidney cancer.

This clone was seen once. CDR3 protein: CATSRDPTDTQYF. In DNA, the CDR3 is TGTGCCACCAGCAGAGATCCGACGGATACGCAGTATTTT. The rearrangement joins TRBV15 to TRBJ2-3, with D uncertain. Germline V gene sequence: CDR1 LNHNV, CDR2 YYDKDF (reference sequence). Trimming stripped 0 bases from V and 6 bases from J, with 7 bases between. The CDR3 sequence is 13 residues long.

The chain recombines TRBV4-1 with TRBJ1-1; maybe TRBD1 (5 bases). Trimming removed 1 base from V and 6 bases from J, with 6 bases in between. This CDR3 is 12 amino acids long. Germline-derived CDR1 and CDR2 are MGHRA and YSYEKL. DNA of the CDR3: TGCGCCAGCAGCCAAGGGACACCTGAAGCTTTCTTT. Translated, it gives CASSQGTPEAFF.

This clone was recorded only once. This sequence joins TRBV9 and TRBJ2-1; 11 nucleotides agree with TRBD2. Germline V gene sequence: CDR1 SGDLS, CDR2 YYNGEE. The CDR3 runs to 15 residues. J gave up 6 bases and V 1 base, and 3 bases lay outside the gene matches. The CDR3: CASSVLAGGGNEQFF. In nucleotides, the CDR3 is TGTGCCAGCAGCGTACTAGCGGGAGGAGGCAATGAGCAGTTCTTC. Using reference TRBV9 and TRBJ2-1 for the parts outside the CDR3, the full variable domain is DSGVTQTPKHLITATGQRVTLRCSPRSGDLSVYWYQQSLDQGLQFLIQYYNGEERAKGNILERFSAQQFPDLHSELNLSSLELGDSALYFCASSVLAGGGNEQFFGPGTRLTVL.

The gene calls are TRBV5-8 and TRBJ1-1; D is ambiguous. V dropped 5 bases and J dropped 1 base, with 3 bases sitting between them. Germline CDR1 SGHTS, CDR2 YDEGEE. This CDR3 has 11 residues. Written as DNA, the CDR3 is TGTGCCAGCAGAAAGAACACTGAAGCTTTCTTT. Translated, it gives CASRKNTEAFF.

The V call is TRBV6-5, the J call TRBJ1-1, with 7 bases identical to TRBD1. The CDR3 totals 16 residues. J lost 1 base, V lost 2 bases, and 7 bases had no gene match. Germline CDR1 and CDR2: MNHEY and SVGAGI. The CDR3 coding sequence is TGTGCCAGCAGTTACACGTTGACAGGGCCGAACACTGAAGCTTTCTTT. This sequence encodes CASSYTLTGPNTEAFF.

DNA of the CDR3: TGTGCCAGTAGTATGGGGGAAGGAAGCAATCAGCCCCAGCATTTT. It is translated as CASSMGEGSNQPQHF. This sequence joins TRBV19 and TRBJ1-5, with a possible D match to TRBD1 (5 bases). V lost 3 bases to trimming and J lost 1 base, with 10 bases between them. CDR3 length: 15 residues. Germline CDR1 and CDR2: LNHDA and SQIVND (reference sequence).

In its sample, this clone was seen once. The V gene is TRBV5-6, the J gene TRBJ2-1; D may match TRBD1 or TRBD2 (5 bases each). The germline V and J ends were trimmed by 4 bases and 6 bases, with 17 bases remaining between them. The V gene's germline CDR1 is SGHDT and CDR2 YYEEEE. The CDR3 sequence is 15 residues long. The DNA of the CDR3 is TGTGCCAGCAGCCGGGGTAGGGGAAGGGGCAATGAGCAGTTCTTC. This sequence encodes CASSRGRGRGNEQFF.

This chain links TRBV23-1 with TRBJ1-4; 8 nucleotides agree with TRBD1. TRBV23-1 is filed as an ORF, its function uncertain. The CDR3 covers 18 residues. With 0 bases clipped from V and 8 bases from J, the junction kept 14 bases outside the gene matches. Here the CDR3 DNA reads TGCGCCAGCAGTCAATCCCCCAGGGGGCAGAGCCGGCGGGAAAAACTGTTTTTT. Its protein is CASSQSPRGQSRREKLFF.

The chain couples TRBV6-4 to TRBJ2-7; D might be TRBD1 (6 bases). Germline lookup yields CDR1 MRHNA and CDR2 SNTAGT. V dropped 3 bases and J dropped 5 bases, with 11 bases sitting between them. CDR3 size: 13 residues. This chain's CDR3 is CASSEDPGDEQYF. CDR3 sequence (DNA): TGTGCCAGCAGTGAAGACCCAGGGGACGAGCAGTACTTC.

In this sample, this clone turned up once. This chain links TRBV6-1 with TRBJ2-5, with D unclear. There are 15 residues in the CDR3. The germline V and J ends were trimmed by 6 bases and 5 bases, with 19 bases remaining between them. Germline CDR1 reads MNHNS; CDR2 reads SASEGT. The CDR3 coding sequence is TGTGCCAGCAGCTCAGTCGGGCTACTGGGGGAGACCCAGTACTTC. As protein: CASSSVGLLGETQYF.

The gene calls are TRBV4-2 and TRBJ2-1; D is undetermined. The CDR3 loop spans 14 amino acids. V lost 1 base to trimming and J lost 3 bases, with 7 bases between them. Germline CDR1 reads LGHNA; CDR2 reads YNFKEQ. The CDR3 region is CASSQGTNYNEQFF. In DNA form, the CDR3 reads TGTGCCAGCAGCCAAGGGACCAACTACAATGAGCAGTTCTTC.

In this sample, this clone turned up once. V usage is TRBV7-8 and J usage is TRBJ2-5; tentative D call: TRBD1 (6 bases). The CDR3 covers 13 residues. V dropped 4 bases and J dropped 1 base, with 7 bases sitting between them. Germline lookup yields CDR1 SGHVS and CDR2 FQNEAQ. In DNA form, the CDR3 reads TGTGCCAGCAGCTCGGACAGCCAAGAGACCCAGTACTTC. This codes for CASSSDSQETQYF.

The chain uses TRBV19 and TRBJ1-2, with D tentatively TRBD1 (5 bases). Trimming stripped 4 bases from V and 3 bases from J, with 15 bases between. CDR3 length: 15 amino acids. Germline assignment: CDR1 LNHDA and CDR2 SQIVND (reference sequence). CDR3: CASSTRAVVDYGYTF. In DNA, the CDR3 is TGTGCCAGTAGTACCAGGGCTGTGGTGGACTATGGCTACACCTTC.

The gene calls are TRBV7-6 and TRBJ2-5; perhaps TRBD1 as D (5 bases). Germline values: CDR1 SGHVS, CDR2 FNYEAQ. The length of the CDR3 is 13 residues. Trimming took off 5 bases at V and 1 base at J, with 8 bases between the two ends. The CDR3: CASSGRVQETQYF. CDR3 coding DNA: TGTGCCAGCAGCGGCAGGGTCCAAGAGACCCAGTACTTC. Full variable domain (missing parts from reference TRBV7-6 and TRBJ2-5): GAGVSQSPRYKVTKRGQDVALRCDPISGHVSLYWYRQALGQGPEFLTYFNYEAQQDKSGLPNDRFSAERPEGSISTLTIQRTEQRDSAMYRCASSGRVQETQYFGPGTRLLVL.

The chain carries TRBV27 and TRBJ2-5, with D tentatively TRBD1 (5 bases). Deletions cut 2 bases from V and 2 bases from J, with 12 bases between. Germline CDR1 is MNHEY and CDR2 is SMNVEV (reference sequence). CDR3 length equals 15 residues. CDR3 amino acids: CASSLNPDTQETQYF. The CDR3 bases are TGTGCCAGCAGTTTAAATCCGGACACTCAAGAGACCCAGTACTTC.

The V gene is TRBV28, the J gene TRBJ2-7; D possibly uses TRBD1 or TRBD2 (5 bases each). The CDR3 is made up of 16 amino acids. The ends were cut back, 7 bases at V and 0 bases at J, with 19 bases in the middle. Germline V gene data show CDR1 as MDHEN and CDR2 as SYDVKM. CDR3 nucleotides: TGTGCCAGCAATCTGTCTGGGGACCCCGTCTCCTACGAGCAGTACTTC. Translating gives CASNLSGDPVSYEQYF.

This chain uses TRBV4-2 with TRBJ1-4; D is uncertain. Germline loops: CDR1 LGHNA, CDR2 YNFKEQ. The CDR3 sequence is 14 residues long. V lost 0 bases and J lost 8, with 10 bases in between. The CDR3 nucleotides are TGTGCCAGCAGCCAAGATGGGAGGCGGGAAAAACTGTTTTTT. Protein product: CASSQDGRREKLFF.

V is TRBV7-9 and J is TRBJ2-7; either TRBD1 or TRBD2 may supply D (5 bases each). This CDR3 contains 15 residues. Deletions cut 4 bases from V and 3 bases from J, with 16 bases between. CDR1 is SEHNR, CDR2 FQNEAQ, per germline (reference sequence). CDR3 in amino acids: CASSSPRDENYEQYF. The CDR3 coding sequence is TGTGCCAGCAGCTCCCCCCGGGACGAGAACTACGAGCAGTACTTC.

A remark on this clone: This specimen includes other DNA sequences encoding the same CDR3. The chain employs TRBV19 and TRBJ1-1; possibly TRBD1 for D (5 bases). The CDR3 has 13 residues. The V gene lost 3 bases and the J gene lost 1 base, with 6 bases spanning the gap. Germline CDR1 is LNHDA and CDR2 is SQIVND (reference sequence). The CDR3 protein is CASSIGGNTEAFF. The CDR3 DNA sequence: TGTGCCAGTAGTATCGGGGGGAACACTGAAGCTTTCTTT.

V gene TRBV29-1 combines with J gene TRBJ1-2; 10 positions match TRBD1. Germline V CDR1 and CDR2: SQVTM, ANQGSEA. There are 13 residues in the CDR3. V lost 6 bases, J lost 4 bases, and 5 bases stayed unmatched. In DNA, the CDR3 is TGCAGCGTGCCGGGACAGGGGATCTATGGCTACACCTTC. This sequence encodes CSVPGQGIYGYTF. Complete variable domain (other parts from reference TRBV29-1 and TRBJ1-2): SAVISQKPSRDICQRGTSLTIQCQVDSQVTMMFWYRQQPGQSLTLIATANQGSEATYESGFVIDKFPISRPNLTFSTLTVSNMSPEDSSIYLCSVPGQGIYGYTFGSGTRLTVV.

This clone was seen once. This chain uses TRBV13 with TRBJ2-3, with 8 bases lining up with TRBD2. This CDR3 is built from 15 residues. Germline CDR1 and CDR2: PRHDT and FYEKMQ (reference sequence). Trimming cost V 4 bases and J 5 bases; bases outside gene matches: 8. The DNA of the CDR3 is TGTGCCAGCAGCTCCTGGACTAGCCTGTTAGATACGCAGTATTTT. Translating gives CASSSWTSLLDTQYF.

The chain joins TRBV7-6 to TRBJ2-1; no clear D gene. Germline CDR1 and CDR2: SGHVS and FNYEAQ. The ends were cut back, 0 bases at V and 0 bases at J, with 9 bases in the middle. This CDR3 has 16 amino acids. CDR3 loop: CASSLAGWVSYNEQFF. CDR3 in DNA: TGTGCCAGCAGCTTAGCCGGGTGGGTCTCCTACAATGAGCAGTTCTTC.

CDR3 protein: CAISDPSGVYNEQFF. The CDR3 DNA is TGTGCCATCAGTGACCCTAGCGGGGTCTACAATGAGCAGTTCTTC. This chain connects TRBV10-3 to TRBJ2-1; 9 bases map to TRBD2. The CDR3 is 15 residues long. J gave up 3 bases and V 3 bases, and 3 bases lay outside the gene matches. Germline CDR1 reads ENHRY; CDR2 reads SYGVKD.

J is TRBJ1-4 and V is TRBV7-9; tentatively, D is TRBD1 (5 bases). Germline-derived CDR1 and CDR2 are SEHNR and FQNEAQ (reference sequence). Trimming took off 6 bases at V and 5 bases at J, with 13 bases between the two ends. CDR3 length equals 14 residues. The DNA of the CDR3 is TGTGCCAGCAGTCTGTCGGGGCCAAATGAAAAACTGTTTTTT. It translates to CASSLSGPNEKLFF.

The chain links TRBV14 to TRBJ1-1; unclear D gene. V shed 2 bases and J shed 0 bases, with 7 bases lying between them. The CDR3 is made up of 14 amino acids. CDR1 is SGHDN and CDR2 is FVKESK in the germline V gene. CDR3 DNA sequence: TGTGCCAGCAGCCAACTTGGTATGAACACTGAAGCTTTCTTT. Translated: CASSQLGMNTEAFF. The complete variable domain, with remaining parts taken from reference TRBV14 and TRBJ1-1, reads EAGVTQFPSHSVIEKGQTVTLRCDPISGHDNLYWYRRVMGKEIKFLLHFVKESKQDESGMPNNRFLAERTGGTYSTLKVQPAELEDSGVYFCASSQLGMNTEAFFGQGTRLTVV.

The CDR3 region has the DNA TGTGCCAGCAGTTTAACTGGGGACGAGACCCAGTACTTC. Amino acids: CASSLTGDETQYF. The chain recombines TRBV27 with TRBJ2-5, with D perhaps TRBD1 or TRBD2 (5 bases each). The germline gives CDR1 MNHEY, CDR2 SMNVEV (reference sequence). V was clipped by 2 bases and J by 5 bases, with 9 bases between them. The CDR3 contains 13 residues.

The rearrangement uses TRBV7-8 and TRBJ2-1, with 10 bases identical to TRBD2. Germline trimming cut 3 bases from V and 4 bases from J; bases unmatched to any gene: 6. The germline gives CDR1 SGHVS, CDR2 FQNEAQ. The CDR3 covers 16 residues. CDR3 residues: CASSFPGTSEYNEQFF. CDR3 bases: TGTGCCAGCAGCTTTCCCGGGACTAGCGAGTACAATGAGCAGTTCTTC.